This passage covers 8 T cell receptor beta chains from one sample sequenced in a study of post-analysis software for immune sequencing data. The library was made from cDNA and included unique molecular identifiers. One entry per CDR3 protein, called by TCRdb with MiXCR from the PCR reads. The table has around 770,000 distinct CDR3 sequences, about half seen once. Their target antigens are unknown. General study points: Five TRBV segments occurring more often in patients than controls included TRBV5-6, TRBV5-1 and TRBV20-1.

Material: blood. The origin of the receptors is a girl aged 5-17 years with multiple sclerosis.

The chain is built from TRBV28 and TRBJ2-4, with D maybe TRBD2 (5 bases). This CDR3 has 14 amino acids. Trimming left V 3 bases short and J 6 bases short, with 12 bases between. The germline gives CDR1 MDHEN, CDR2 SYDVKM. The DNA of the CDR3 is TGTGCCAGCAGTTTGGAGGAGGACCGAAACATTCAGTACTTC. Translating it yields CASSLEEDRNIQYF.

J is TRBJ1-2 and V is TRBV6-4; D unresolved. Per the germline V gene, CDR1 is MRHNA and CDR2 is SNTAGT. The CDR3 contains 18 residues. The V gene lost 3 bases and the J gene lost 4 bases, with 24 bases spanning the gap. CDR3 loop: CASSEFPYPVGSSYGYTF. CDR3 nucleotides: TGTGCCAGCAGTGAATTTCCCTATCCGGTTGGCAGCAGCTATGGCTACACCTTC.

This clonotype was picked up a small number of times. The chain is built from TRBV6-5 and TRBJ2-5; D may be TRBD1 (6 bases). The J call may not be correct, given that the DNA end is closer to TRBJ2-7. Germline V CDR1 and CDR2: MNHEY, SVGAGI. This CDR3 contains 16 residues. Written as DNA, the CDR3 is TGTGCCAGCAGTCCTACTGGGGGCAGGGGAATCGACGAGCAGTACTTC. Amino acids: CASSPTGGRGIDEQYF.

The CDR3 is CSVEGQGGGYTF. The CDR3 DNA is TGCAGCGTTGAAGGACAGGGGGGAGGCTACACCTTC. This chain connects TRBV29-1 to TRBJ1-2, with TRBD1 matching over 9 bases. The CDR3 has 12 amino acids. The J segment lost 8 bases and the V segment lost 1 base, leaving 2 bases of the junction unmatched. Germline CDR1 reads SQVTM; CDR2 reads ANQGSEA.

The gene calls are TRBV10-3 and TRBJ2-3, with D unresolved. Trimming shortened V by 4 bases and J by 3 bases, and 5 bases separated the two germline ends. From germline, CDR1 is ENHRY and CDR2 SYGVKD. This CDR3 contains 12 residues. The CDR3 sequence: CAISVGTDTQYF. The CDR3 bases are TGTGCCATCAGTGTCGGGACAGATACGCAGTATTTT.

This clonotype appeared a few times. The gene calls are TRBV6-6 and TRBJ1-2; 10 bases match TRBD1. With 5 bases clipped from V and 5 bases from J, the junction kept 8 bases outside the gene matches. Per the germline V gene, CDR1 is MNHNY and CDR2 is SVGAGI (reference sequence). CDR3 length: 15 residues. CDR3 DNA: TGTGCCAGCAGTCCAAGGGACAGGGGATCATATGGCTACACCTTC. This gives the protein CASSPRDRGSYGYTF.

The chain has TRBV28 and TRBJ2-4, with D perhaps matching TRBD1 or TRBD2 (5 bases each). In germline, CDR1 is MDHEN, CDR2 SYDVKM. V lost 5 bases to trimming and J lost 5 bases, with 16 bases between them. This CDR3 has 15 residues. This chain's CDR3 is CASSPGAIGQNIQYF. As DNA, the CDR3 is TGTGCCAGCAGTCCCGGGGCCATCGGGCAAAACATTCAGTACTTC.

This chain links TRBV7-2 with TRBJ2-7, with a tentative D call TRBD2 (5 bases). V was cut by 5 bases and J by 5 bases, with 16 bases left in between. CDR1 is SGHTA and CDR2 is FQGNSA in the germline V gene. This CDR3 is 14 amino acids long. CDR3 loop: CASSPHSAPHEQYF. The CDR3 nucleotides read TGTGCCAGCAGCCCACATAGCGCCCCGCACGAGCAGTACTTC.